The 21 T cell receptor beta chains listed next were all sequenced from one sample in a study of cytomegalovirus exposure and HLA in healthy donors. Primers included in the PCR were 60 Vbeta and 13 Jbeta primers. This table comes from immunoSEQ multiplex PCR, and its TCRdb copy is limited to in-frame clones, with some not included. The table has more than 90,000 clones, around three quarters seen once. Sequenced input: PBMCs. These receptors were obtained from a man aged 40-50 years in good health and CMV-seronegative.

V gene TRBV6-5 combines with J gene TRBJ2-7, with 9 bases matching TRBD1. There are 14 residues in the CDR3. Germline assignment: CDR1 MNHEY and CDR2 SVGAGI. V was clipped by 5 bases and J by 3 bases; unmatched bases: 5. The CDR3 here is CASSPTGQGYEQYF. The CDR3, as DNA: TGTGCCAGCAGTCCGACGGGACAGGGCTACGAGCAGTACTTC.

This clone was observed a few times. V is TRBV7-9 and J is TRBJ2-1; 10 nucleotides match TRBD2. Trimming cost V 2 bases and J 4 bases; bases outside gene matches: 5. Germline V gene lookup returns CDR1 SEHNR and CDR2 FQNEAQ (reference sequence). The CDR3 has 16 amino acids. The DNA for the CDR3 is TGTGCCAGCAGCTTATCAGCGGGAGGGGTTTACAATGAGCAGTTCTTC. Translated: CASSLSAGGVYNEQFF.

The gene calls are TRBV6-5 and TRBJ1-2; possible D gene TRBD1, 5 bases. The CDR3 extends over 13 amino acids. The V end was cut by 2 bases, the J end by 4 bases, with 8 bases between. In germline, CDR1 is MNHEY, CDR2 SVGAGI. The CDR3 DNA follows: TGTGCCAGCAGTTACGCGGGGGGCTATGGCTACACCTTC. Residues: CASSYAGGYGYTF.

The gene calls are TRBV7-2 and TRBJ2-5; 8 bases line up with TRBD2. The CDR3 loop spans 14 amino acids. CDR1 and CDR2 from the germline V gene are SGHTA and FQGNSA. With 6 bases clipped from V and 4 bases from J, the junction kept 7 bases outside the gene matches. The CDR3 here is CASSPGGVRETQYF. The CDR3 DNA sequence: TGTGCCAGCAGTCCGGGGGGGGTCAGAGAGACCCAGTACTTC.

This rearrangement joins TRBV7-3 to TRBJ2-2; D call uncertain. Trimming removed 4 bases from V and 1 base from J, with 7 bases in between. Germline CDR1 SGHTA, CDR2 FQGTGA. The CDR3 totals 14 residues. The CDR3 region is CASSSSLNTGELFF. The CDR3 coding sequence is TGTGCCAGCAGCTCGAGCCTGAACACCGGGGAGCTGTTTTTT.

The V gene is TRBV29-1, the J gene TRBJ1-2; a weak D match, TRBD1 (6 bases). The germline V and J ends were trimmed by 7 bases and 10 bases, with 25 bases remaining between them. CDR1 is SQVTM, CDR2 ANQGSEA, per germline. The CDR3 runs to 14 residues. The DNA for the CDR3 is TGCAGCGCCCTGGACAGAACCCTGGACGGTACCTACACCTTC. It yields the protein CSALDRTLDGTYTF.

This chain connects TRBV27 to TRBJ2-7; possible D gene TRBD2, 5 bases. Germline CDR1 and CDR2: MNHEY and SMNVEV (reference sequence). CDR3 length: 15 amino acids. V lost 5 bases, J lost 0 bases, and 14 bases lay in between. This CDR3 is CASSISEPSSYEQYF. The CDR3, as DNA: TGTGCCAGCAGTATTAGCGAACCCAGCTCCTACGAGCAGTACTTC.

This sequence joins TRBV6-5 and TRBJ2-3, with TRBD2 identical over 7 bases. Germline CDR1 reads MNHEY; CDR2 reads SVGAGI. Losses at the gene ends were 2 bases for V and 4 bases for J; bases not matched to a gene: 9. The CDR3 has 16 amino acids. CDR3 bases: TGTGCCAGCAGTTACCTCGCGGGAGAGGCGTCAGATACGCAGTATTTT. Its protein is CASSYLAGEASDTQYF.

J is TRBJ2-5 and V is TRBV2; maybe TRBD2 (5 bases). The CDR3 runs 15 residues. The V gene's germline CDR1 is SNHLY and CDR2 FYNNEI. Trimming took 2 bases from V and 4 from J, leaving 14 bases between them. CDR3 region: CASSELAHLVETQYF. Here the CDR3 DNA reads TGTGCCAGCAGTGAACTAGCACATTTAGTAGAGACCCAGTACTTC.

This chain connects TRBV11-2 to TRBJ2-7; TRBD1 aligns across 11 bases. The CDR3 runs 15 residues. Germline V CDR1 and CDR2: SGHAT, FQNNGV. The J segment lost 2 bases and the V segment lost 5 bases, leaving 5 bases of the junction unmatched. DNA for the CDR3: TGTGCCAGCAGCAAGGGACAGGGGGAGACCTACGAGCAGTACTTC. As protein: CASSKGQGETYEQYF.

The CDR3 is CASSDRRTVSSYEQYF. In DNA, the CDR3 is TGTGCCAGCAGTGATCGACGGACAGTGAGCTCCTACGAGCAGTACTTC. The chain carries TRBV27 and TRBJ2-7, with TRBD1 as a possible D gene (6 bases). This CDR3 is built from 16 residues. The germline V gene encodes CDR1 MNHEY and CDR2 SMNVEV (reference sequence). V dropped 5 bases and J dropped 0 bases, with 17 bases sitting between them.

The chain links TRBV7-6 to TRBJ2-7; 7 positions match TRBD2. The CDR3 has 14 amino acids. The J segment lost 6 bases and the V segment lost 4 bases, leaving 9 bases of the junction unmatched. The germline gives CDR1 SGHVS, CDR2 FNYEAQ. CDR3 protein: CASSSRPGGSEQYF. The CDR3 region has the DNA TGTGCCAGCAGCTCCCGCCCCGGGGGGAGCGAGCAGTACTTC.

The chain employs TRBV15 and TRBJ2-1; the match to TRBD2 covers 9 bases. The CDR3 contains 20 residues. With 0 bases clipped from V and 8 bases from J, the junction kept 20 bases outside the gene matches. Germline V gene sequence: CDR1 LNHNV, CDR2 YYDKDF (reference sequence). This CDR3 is CATSRDNERGAFSLLYEQFF. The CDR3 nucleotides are TGTGCCACCAGCAGAGATAATGAGCGGGGGGCCTTTTCCCTACTATATGAGCAGTTCTTC.

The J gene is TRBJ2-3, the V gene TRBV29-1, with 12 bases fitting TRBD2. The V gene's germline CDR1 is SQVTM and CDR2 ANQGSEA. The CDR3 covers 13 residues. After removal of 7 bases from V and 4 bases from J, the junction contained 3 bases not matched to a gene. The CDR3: CSALAGGADTQYF. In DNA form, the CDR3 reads TGCAGCGCCCTAGCGGGAGGGGCAGATACGCAGTATTTT.

The CDR3 spells CASSLGVLDRKNSGANVLTF. In DNA form, the CDR3 reads TGTGCCAGCAGCTTAGGGGTGTTGGACAGAAAAAACTCTGGGGCCAACGTCCTGACTTTC. The chain uses TRBV7-7 and TRBJ2-6, with D maybe TRBD1 (6 bases). V dropped 1 base and J dropped 0 bases, with 19 bases sitting between them. Germline CDR1 SSHAT, CDR2 FNYEAQ (reference sequence). This CDR3 comprises 20 residues.

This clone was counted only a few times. The CDR3 DNA is TGCAGCGTGACGGGATTGGGTGCGGGGGGGCAAGAGACCCAGTACTTC. Translation gives CSVTGLGAGGQETQYF. V usage is TRBV29-1 and J usage is TRBJ2-5; 9 bases map to TRBD2. The V segment lost 6 bases and the J segment 2 bases; nucleotides outside the gene matches: 13. CDR1 and CDR2 (germline): SQVTM, ANQGSEA. This CDR3 is 16 amino acids long.

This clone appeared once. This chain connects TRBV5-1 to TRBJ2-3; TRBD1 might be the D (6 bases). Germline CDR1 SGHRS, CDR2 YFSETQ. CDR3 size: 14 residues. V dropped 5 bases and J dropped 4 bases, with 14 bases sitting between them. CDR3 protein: CASRDTGLPDTQYF. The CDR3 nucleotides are TGCGCCAGCAGGGATACAGGGTTGCCAGATACGCAGTATTTT.

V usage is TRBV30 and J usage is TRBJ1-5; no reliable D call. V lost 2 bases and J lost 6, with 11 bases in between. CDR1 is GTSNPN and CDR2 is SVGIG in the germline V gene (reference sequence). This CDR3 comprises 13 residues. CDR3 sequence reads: CAWSTDRVQPQHF. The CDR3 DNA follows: TGTGCCTGGAGTACCGATCGGGTTCAGCCCCAGCATTTT. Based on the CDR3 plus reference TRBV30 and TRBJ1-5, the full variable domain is SQTIHQWPATLVQPVGSPLSLECTVEGTSNPNLYWYRQAAGRGLQLLFYSVGIGQISSEVPQNLSASRPQDRQFILSSKKLLLSDSGFYLCAWSTDRVQPQHFGDGTRLSIL.

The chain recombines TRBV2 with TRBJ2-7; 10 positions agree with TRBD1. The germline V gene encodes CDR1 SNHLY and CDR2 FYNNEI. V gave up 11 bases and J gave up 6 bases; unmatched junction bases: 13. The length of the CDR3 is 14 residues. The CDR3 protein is CAGHSGTGVPEQYF. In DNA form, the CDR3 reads TGTGCCGGACACTCCGGGACAGGGGTTCCCGAGCAGTACTTC.

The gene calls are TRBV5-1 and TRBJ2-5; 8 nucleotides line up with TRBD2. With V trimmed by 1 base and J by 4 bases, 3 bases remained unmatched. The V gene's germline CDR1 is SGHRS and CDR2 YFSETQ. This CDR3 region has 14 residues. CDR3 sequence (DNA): TGCGCCAGCAGCTTGACAGCGGGGGTAGAGACCCAGTACTTC. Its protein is CASSLTAGVETQYF.

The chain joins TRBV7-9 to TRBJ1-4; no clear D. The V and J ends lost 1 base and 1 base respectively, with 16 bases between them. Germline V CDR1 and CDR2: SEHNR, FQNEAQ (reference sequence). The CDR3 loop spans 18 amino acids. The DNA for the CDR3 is TGTGCCAGCAGCTTAGGCGTGCGGGGAGGGCAAACTAATGAAAAACTGTTTTTT. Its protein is CASSLGVRGGQTNEKLFF.